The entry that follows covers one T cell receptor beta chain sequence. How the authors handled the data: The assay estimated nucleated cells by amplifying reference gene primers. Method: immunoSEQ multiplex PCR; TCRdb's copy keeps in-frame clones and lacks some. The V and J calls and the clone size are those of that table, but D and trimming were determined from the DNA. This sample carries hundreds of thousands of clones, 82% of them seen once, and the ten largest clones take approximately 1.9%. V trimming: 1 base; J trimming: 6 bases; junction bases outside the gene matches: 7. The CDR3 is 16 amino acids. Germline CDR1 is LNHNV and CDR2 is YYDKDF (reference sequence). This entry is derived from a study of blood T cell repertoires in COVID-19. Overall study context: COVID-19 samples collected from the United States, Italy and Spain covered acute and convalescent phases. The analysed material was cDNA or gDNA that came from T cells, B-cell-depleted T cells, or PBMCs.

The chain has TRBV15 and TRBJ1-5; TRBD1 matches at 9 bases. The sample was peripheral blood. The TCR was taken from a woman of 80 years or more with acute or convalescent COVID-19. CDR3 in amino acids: CATSRAGQGSGQPQHF. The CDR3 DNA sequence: TGTGCCACCAGCAGAGCGGGACAGGGTAGCGGTCAGCCCCAGCATTTT.